Shown below are 4 T cell receptor beta chains from a single sample sequenced in a study of cytomegalovirus exposure and HLA in healthy donors. PCR involved 60 Vbeta and 13 Jbeta primers. Assay: immunoSEQ multiplex PCR; the TCRdb copy retains only in-frame clones and omits some. The sample lists 150,000 or so clones, roughly 73% occurring once. Sequenced sample: PBMCs. These receptors all stem from a woman between 18 and 30 years old in good health and CMV-seronegative.

The rearrangement uses TRBV2 and TRBJ1-2; D gene unclear. CDR3 length: 10 residues. Germline V CDR1 and CDR2: SNHLY, FYNNEI. V gave up 6 bases and J gave up 4 bases, with 3 bases separating them. CDR3 sequence reads: CASRAYGYTF. The CDR3 nucleotides are TGTGCCAGCAGGGCCTATGGCTACACCTTC. Drawing the rest from reference TRBV2 and TRBJ1-2, the complete variable domain is EPEVTQTPSHQVTQMGQEVILRCVPISNHLYFYWYRQILGQKVEFLVSFYNNEISEKSEIFDDQFSVERPDGSNFTLKIRSTKLEDSAMYFCASRAYGYTFGSGTRLTVV.

The J gene is TRBJ2-7, the V gene TRBV18, with 8 bases lining up with TRBD2. CDR1 and CDR2 (germline): KGHSH, LQKENI. Trimming cost V 3 bases and J 3 bases; bases outside gene matches: 10. The CDR3 covers 16 residues. For the CDR3, the DNA is TGTGCCAGCTCACCCTCCGCCGGGAGGGGCAGCTACGAGCAGTACGTC. This gives the protein CASSPSAGRGSYEQYV.

The chain recombines TRBV9 with TRBJ2-1; 14 positions agree with TRBD2. J gave up 7 bases and V 3 bases, and 9 bases lay outside the gene matches. This CDR3 contains 17 residues. Germline-derived CDR1 and CDR2 are SGDLS and YYNGEE. The CDR3: CASSGGVTSGRGNEQFF. Here the CDR3 DNA reads TGTGCCAGCAGCGGGGGGGTGACTAGCGGGAGGGGTAATGAGCAGTTCTTC.

In this sample, this clone turned up a few times. The genes are TRBV6-5 and TRBJ1-6; D is possibly TRBD1 (5 bases). Germline CDR1 MNHEY, CDR2 SVGAGI. The CDR3 consists of 14 residues. V lost 0 bases to trimming and J lost 7 bases, with 7 bases between them. The CDR3 sequence is CASSYSGPNSPLHF. The CDR3, as DNA: TGTGCCAGCAGTTACTCGGGGCCAAATTCACCCCTCCACTTT.